This record concerns one T cell receptor (beta chain) sequence. Its specific antigen is unknown. Base-call qualities are not available, and no considerably larger clone is one nucleotide away. The data were taken from a study of blood T cell repertoires in COVID-19 (TCRdb year 2020). Notes on the research overall: The collaborator samples originated in the United States, Italy and Spain and spanned the acute and convalescent phases of COVID-19. Subjects who had been exposed to COVID-19, were actively infected with it, or had recovered from it provided the deeply sampled blood TCRbeta repertoires that made up the dataset. Where HLA class I and class II types were available, the types were taken from metadata supplied by the sample provider, not from assay-based typing. Nearly every sample came with metadata listing a de-identified subject ID, COVID-19 status, age in years and sex. The material from the prospective study consisted of cDNA or gDNA derived from T cells, B-cell-depleted T cells, or PBMCs. Samples came from the ongoing ImmuneRACE study (first 160 participants) plus 1,254 subjects from 6 global collaborators. The repertoires were released in a freely available public database intended as a resource for research on the immune response to SARS-CoV-2.

Participants in the prospective study were aged about 18 to 95 years, lived in 20 to 25 United States geographic areas, and enrolled through a virtual design. In the prospective study, participants were assigned to cohorts based on the clinical history participants reported in a screening survey and a study questionnaire. Recovered participants in ImmuneRACE Cohort 3 were defined by two consecutive negative NP/OP PCR tests, clearance by a healthcare professional, or resolution of symptoms. In the prospective study, whole blood, serum and a nasopharyngeal or oropharyngeal swab were collected from each participant by mobile phlebotomists. Over a roughly two-month period, participants in the prospective study had the option of providing additional blood draws and questionnaires. Before DNA extraction, prospective study blood samples were shipped either frozen or at room temperature. Overall study results and their limits: The amount of clinical and demographic metadata varied by source and participant and was provided uncurated.

The junction carries 11 bases between V and J, which are trimmed by 0 bases and 0 bases respectively. Per the germline V gene, ENHRY is the CDR1 and SYGVKD is the CDR2. The CDR3 holds 16 amino acids from the cysteine to the phenylalanine. The retained sequence is limited to the CDR3, 48 bases, with the frame set at the first base. TCRbeta CDR3 regions were amplified from genomic DNA using the immunoSEQ Assay, a bias-controlled multiplex PCR. From the authors' description of their analysis: The number of nucleated cells in each sample was estimated by amplification of reference gene primers within the assay. To quantify the absolute abundance of each unique TCRbeta CDR3 rearrangement, sequence reads were collapsed and filtered. Productive Simpson clonality was computed per sample as the square root of Simpson's diversity index over productive rearrangements. TCRdb holds this immuneACCESS table with in-frame rearrangements only. Some clones are missing; in checked studies, unresolved V genes explain under half, and the rest has no known cause. V and J calls and clone size are copied from that table; D and trimming were computed from the DNA. Counted in this sample were approximately 490,000 clones; more than 85% of them appeared once. Together, the top ten hold 7% to 10% of the sample.

This chain joins TRBV10-3 to TRBJ1-2; a tentative D match to TRBD1 spans 5 bases. The receptor's source is an older woman who had recovered from COVID-19. What was sequenced was PBMCs or T cells enriched from blood (not recorded which). The DNA sequence follows: TGTGCCATCAGTGAGTCGGACATGGACCCTAACTATGGCTACACCTTC. Translated, it reads CAISESDMDPNYGYTF.